The sequence of this TCR beta chain was determined in a study of untreated major depressive disorder. General study results and limits: CD4+ T cells from depressed patients used TRBV05-01 (Vbeta 5.1) more often than controls.

Turning to this clone: Its antigen is as yet unknown.

This table comes from immunoSEQ multiplex PCR, and its TCRdb copy is limited to in-frame clones, with some not included. The sample has under 25,000 clones, roughly 90% seen once; the top ten hold 0.5% to 0.65%. Trimming left V 2 bases short and J 7 bases short, with 11 bases between. This CDR3 region has 13 residues. Germline lookup yields CDR1 KGHSH and CDR2 LQKENI. Sequencing used CD4+ T cells from PBMCs. The origin of this receptor is a woman aged 40-49 years with major depressive disorder. This chain joins TRBV18 and TRBJ2-5; possibly TRBD2 for D (5 bases). The CDR3 loop reads CASSPLSEGTQYF. The CDR3 DNA reads TGTGCCAGCTCACCATTAAGTGAGGGGACCCAGTACTTC.